The 15 T cell receptor beta chains below all came from one sample that was sequenced in a study of blood T cell repertoires in COVID-19. The method was immunoSEQ multiplex PCR; TCRdb's version includes in-frame clones alone and lacks a portion of them. The sample records just under 150,000 clones, 85% to 90% being singletons. The sequenced sample consisted of peripheral blood. The receptors shown here come from a woman aged 45-65 years with active or convalescent COVID-19.

The V call is TRBV19, the J call TRBJ1-2, with a possible D match to TRBD1 (6 bases). CDR3 size: 17 residues. Trimming removed 5 bases at V and 8 bases at J, with 27 bases between. Per germline, CDR1 LNHDA and CDR2 SQIVND (reference sequence). This CDR3 is CASSLSFQDSRRKGYTF. In DNA form, the CDR3 reads TGTGCCAGTAGTTTAAGTTTCCAGGACAGCCGAAGGAAGGGCTACACCTTC.

The V and J genes are TRBV18 and TRBJ2-3; D gene unclear. V lost 1 base and J 4 bases, leaving 9 bases between the germline ends. The CDR3 is made up of 14 amino acids. Germline CDR1 is KGHSH and CDR2 is LQKENI. As DNA, the CDR3 is TGTGCCAGCTCACCACACGGGTTAGCAGATACGCAGTATTTT. Encoded protein: CASSPHGLADTQYF.

The J gene is TRBJ2-7, the V gene TRBV2; 7 bases are shared with TRBD1. Germline values: CDR1 SNHLY, CDR2 FYNNEI. The V and J ends lost 3 bases and 2 bases, in that order; junction bases with no gene match: 7. The CDR3 consists of 15 residues. CDR3 DNA sequence: TGTGCCAGCAGTGATGCGCGACAGGGTCCCTACGAGCAGTACTTC. This gives the protein CASSDARQGPYEQYF.

This chain joins TRBV18 and TRBJ1-2; a possible D gene is TRBD1 (6 bases). The CDR3 covers 13 residues. CDR1 is KGHSH, CDR2 LQKENI, per germline. Trimming removed 6 bases from V and 7 bases from J, with 15 bases in between. The CDR3 region has the DNA TGTGCCAGCTCCCAAAAACAGGGATTTGGCTACACCTTC. Translation gives CASSQKQGFGYTF. Looking up the rest from reference TRBV18 and TRBJ1-2 gives the full variable domain: NAGVMQNPRHLVRRRGQEARLRCSPMKGHSHVYWYRQLPEEGLKFMVYLQKENIIDESGMPKERFSAEFPKEGPSILRIQQVVRGDSAAYFCASSQKQGFGYTFGSGTRLTVV.

The chain has TRBV19 and TRBJ2-7; 7 bases align to TRBD1. The CDR3 spans 13 residues. V gave up 3 bases and J gave up 3 bases; unmatched junction bases: 2. Germline CDR1 and CDR2: LNHDA and SQIVND (reference sequence). CDR3 loop: CASSMTGNYEQYF. The CDR3 DNA reads TGTGCCAGTAGTATGACAGGGAACTACGAGCAGTACTTC.

The chain uses TRBV7-9 and TRBJ1-4, with D tentatively TRBD1 (5 bases). Trimming took 6 bases from V and 8 from J, leaving 19 bases between them. Germline V gene lookup returns CDR1 SEHNR and CDR2 FQNEAQ (reference sequence). There are 15 residues in the CDR3. The CDR3 sequence: CASSPRADWKEKLFF. The CDR3 DNA follows: TGTGCCAGCAGTCCCAGGGCCGATTGGAAGGAAAAACTGTTTTTT.

The chain combines TRBV21-1 with TRBJ2-5; the table's D call TRBD2 went unverified against the DNA. TRBV21-1 constitutes a pseudogene. The CDR3 has 11 amino acids. The CDR3 nucleotides read TGTGCCCGGACCGGGGGAGAGACCCAGTACTTC. As protein: CARTGGETQYF.

The rearrangement links TRBV9 to TRBJ1-1; 8 positions agree with TRBD1. Unmatched junction bases numbered 8, after V lost 4 bases and J lost 3 bases. The CDR3 spans 15 residues. Looked up from germline, CDR1 is SGDLS and CDR2 is YYNGEE. The CDR3 DNA is TGTGCCAGCAGCCCGTCCAGGGGGCGAGACACTGAAGCTTTCTTT. It translates to CASSPSRGRDTEAFF.

On this clone itself: Other DNA sequences in the sample encode the same CDR3. V usage is TRBV18 and J usage is TRBJ1-2, with TRBD1 matching over 7 bases. Per the germline V gene, CDR1 is KGHSH and CDR2 is LQKENI. The CDR3 is 14 amino acids. After removal of 3 bases from V and 3 bases from J, the junction contained 4 bases not matched to a gene. This CDR3 reads CASSPRTGDYGYTF. The CDR3 DNA reads as TGTGCCAGCTCACCCCGGACAGGAGACTATGGCTACACCTTC.

The V and J genes are TRBV20-1 and TRBJ2-7; D remains unclear. In germline, CDR1 is DFQATT, CDR2 SNEGSKA (reference sequence). The CDR3 loop spans 11 amino acids. Trimming removed 3 bases from V and 4 bases from J, with 7 bases in between. This chain's CDR3 is CSASVEYEQYF. CDR3 nucleotides: TGCAGTGCTAGTGTGGAGTACGAGCAGTACTTC.

Of note for this clone: Relative to the germline gene, one junction end is altered; a read error may explain this. DNA of the CDR3: TGTGCCAGCAGTGAAGAATTAGCGGGAGGATGTGTCTTC. This encodes CASSEELAGGCVF. The genes are TRBV6-1 and TRBJ2-1; 10 bases line up with TRBD2. The CDR3 consists of 13 residues. CDR1 and CDR2 from the germline V gene are MNHNS and SASEGT.

This clone was seen a handful of times. This chain links TRBV18 with TRBJ1-2; 9 bases are a match to TRBD1. This CDR3 spans 14 amino acids. CDR1 is KGHSH and CDR2 is LQKENI in the germline V gene. V shed 4 bases and J 0 bases; nucleotides not matched to a gene: 0. CDR3 coding DNA: TGTGCCAGCTCACGGACAGGGGCTAACTATGGCTACACCTTC. Translating gives CASSRTGANYGYTF.

This clone occurred many times. The chain is built from TRBV12-5 and TRBJ2-1; weak D call: TRBD1 (5 bases). Germline values: CDR1 LGHNT, CDR2 FRNRAP. The V and J ends lost 3 bases and 3 bases respectively, with 12 bases between them. The CDR3 contains 15 residues. The CDR3 region has the DNA TGTGCTAGTGGTTTTCCGACAGTTGACTACAATGAGCAGTTCTTC. Translation: CASGFPTVDYNEQFF.

The rearrangement links TRBV6-4 to TRBJ1-1; 10 bases agree with TRBD1. Per the germline V gene, CDR1 is MRHNA and CDR2 is SNTAGT. The CDR3 runs 11 residues. Trimming cost V 10 bases and J 7 bases; bases outside gene matches: 3. CDR3 sequence reads: CATRDRGEAFF. For the CDR3, the DNA is TGTGCCACCCGGGACAGGGGTGAAGCTTTCTTT.

The genes are TRBV9 and TRBJ1-1, with D unresolved. Germline V gives CDR1 SGDLS, CDR2 YYNGEE. The ends were cut back, 3 bases at V and 1 base at J, with 13 bases in the middle. The CDR3 consists of 15 residues. For the CDR3, the DNA is TGTGCCAGCAGCGCCGGCCCAGGCCCGAACACTGAAGCTTTCTTT. Amino acid sequence: CASSAGPGPNTEAFF.